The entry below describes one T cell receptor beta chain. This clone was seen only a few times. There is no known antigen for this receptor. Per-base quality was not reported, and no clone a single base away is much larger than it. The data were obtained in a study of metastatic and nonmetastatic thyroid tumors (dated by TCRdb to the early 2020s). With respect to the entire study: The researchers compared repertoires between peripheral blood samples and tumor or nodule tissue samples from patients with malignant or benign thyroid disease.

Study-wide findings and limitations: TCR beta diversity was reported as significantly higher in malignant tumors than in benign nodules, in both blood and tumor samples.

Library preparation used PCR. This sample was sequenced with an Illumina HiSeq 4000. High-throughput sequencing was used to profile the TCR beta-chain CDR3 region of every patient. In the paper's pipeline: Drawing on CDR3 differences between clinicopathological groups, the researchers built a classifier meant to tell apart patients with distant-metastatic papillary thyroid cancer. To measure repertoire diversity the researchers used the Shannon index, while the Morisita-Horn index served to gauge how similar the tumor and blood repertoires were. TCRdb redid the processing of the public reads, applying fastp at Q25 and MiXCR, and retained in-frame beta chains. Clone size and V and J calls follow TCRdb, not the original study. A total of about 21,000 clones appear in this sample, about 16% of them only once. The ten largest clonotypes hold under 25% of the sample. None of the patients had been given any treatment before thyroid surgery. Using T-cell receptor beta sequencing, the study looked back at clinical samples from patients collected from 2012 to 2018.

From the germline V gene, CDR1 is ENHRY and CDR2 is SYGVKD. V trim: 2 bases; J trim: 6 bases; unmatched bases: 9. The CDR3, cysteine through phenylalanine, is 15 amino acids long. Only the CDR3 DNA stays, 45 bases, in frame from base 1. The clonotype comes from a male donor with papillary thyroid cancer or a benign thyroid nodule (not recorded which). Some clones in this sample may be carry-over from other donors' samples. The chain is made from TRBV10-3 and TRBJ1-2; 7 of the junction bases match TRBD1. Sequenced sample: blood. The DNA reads TGTGCCATCAGTGAGATCCGGGACAGAGAGGATGGCTACACCTTC. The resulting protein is CAISEIRDREDGYTF.